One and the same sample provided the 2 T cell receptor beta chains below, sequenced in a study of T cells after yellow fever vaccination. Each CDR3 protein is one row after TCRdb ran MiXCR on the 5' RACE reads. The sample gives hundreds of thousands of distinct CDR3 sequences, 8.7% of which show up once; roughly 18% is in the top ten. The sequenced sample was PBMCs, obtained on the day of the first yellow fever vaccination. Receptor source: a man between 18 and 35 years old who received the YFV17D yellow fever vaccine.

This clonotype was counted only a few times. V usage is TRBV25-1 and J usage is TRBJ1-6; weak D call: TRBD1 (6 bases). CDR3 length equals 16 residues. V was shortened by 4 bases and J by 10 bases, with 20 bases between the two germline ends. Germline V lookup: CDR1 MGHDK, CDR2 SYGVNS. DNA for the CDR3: TGTGCCAGCAGTGGGGGGCACGACAGACCGTTCTCACCCCTCCACTTT. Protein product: CASSGGHDRPFSPLHF.

CDR3 residues: CASSLLGGTQDTEAFF. DNA for the CDR3: TGTGCCAGCAGCCTCCTTGGGGGGACCCAAGACACTGAAGCTTTCTTT. The V and J genes are TRBV9 and TRBJ1-1; tentative D call: TRBD1 (5 bases). CDR1 and CDR2 from the germline V gene are SGDLS and YYNGEE. The CDR3 length is 16 residues. The V gene lost 4 bases and the J gene lost 3 bases, with 19 bases spanning the gap. The complete variable domain, with remaining parts taken from reference TRBV9 and TRBJ1-1, reads DSGVTQTPKHLITATGQRVTLRCSPRSGDLSVYWYQQSLDQGLQFLIQYYNGEERAKGNILERFSAQQFPDLHSELNLSSLELGDSALYFCASSLLGGTQDTEAFFGQGTRLTVV.